These 20 T cell receptor beta chains were all obtained from the same sample, sequenced in a study of spatial heterogeneity in lung cancer. TCRdb used MiXCR to reprocess the 5' RACE reads, holding one entry per CDR3 protein. The top ten hold 9% of the sample, which has about 6,900 distinct CDR3 sequences, over 5% seen once. Stated time point: sample taken at primary tumor resection. Whole RNA came from tumor, nontumor lung or frozen PBMC and was sequenced without being sorted. The sample in question was normal lung tissue next to the tumor, obtained at surgery. These receptors originate from a female donor with early-stage non-small cell lung cancer.

This clonotype is termed medium-sized. This beta chain turned up in a library designed for alpha chains; as an off-target read, its abundance says little. The gene calls are TRBV6-6 and TRBJ2-5, with TRBD2 as a possible D gene (6 bases). Germline CDR1 is MNHNY and CDR2 is SVGAGI (reference sequence). Trimming took 8 bases from V and 7 from J, leaving 14 bases between them. The CDR3 covers 12 residues. This CDR3 is CASSPPEGTQYF. CDR3 nucleotide sequence: TGTGCCAGCTCTCCCCCGGAGGGGACCCAGTACTTC.

By proportion, this clonotype is medium-sized. A library prepared for alpha chains yielded this beta chain as an off-target read; its size is of little meaning. The V gene is TRBV5-6, the J gene TRBJ2-5; D ambiguous. The CDR3 covers 15 residues. Germline CDR1 reads SGHDT; CDR2 reads YYEEEE. V was trimmed by 2 bases and J by 2 bases, leaving 13 bases between them. The CDR3 sequence is CASSFGTPGQETQYF. DNA of the CDR3: TGTGCCAGCAGCTTTGGTACTCCTGGGCAAGAGACCCAGTACTTC.

This clonotype was seen repeatedly, ten times or more. For a library built for alpha chains, this beta chain is a stray read; little rests on its size. The chain employs TRBV2 and TRBJ2-7; a weak D match, TRBD1 (5 bases). The length of the CDR3 is 13 residues. Germline CDR1 SNHLY, CDR2 FYNNEI. Between the trimmed V and J ends, which lost 7 bases and 3 bases, there was a span of 13 bases. The CDR3, as DNA: TGTGCCAGCATGTTGGACATCCTCTACGAGCAGTACTTC. It encodes CASMLDILYEQYF.

This clonotype was counted between two and nine times. This beta chain lies outside the target of a library built for alpha chains; its clone size means little. The chain recombines TRBV5-1 with TRBJ2-2, with TRBD1 matching 8 bases. The length of the CDR3 is 15 residues. After removal of 3 bases from V and 4 bases from J, the junction contained 5 bases not matched to a gene. From germline, CDR1 is SGHRS and CDR2 YFSETQ. The CDR3 protein is CASSSTGEVTGELFF. The CDR3 bases are TGCGCCAGCAGCTCGACAGGGGAGGTCACCGGGGAGCTGTTTTTT.

By frequency in the sample, this clonotype is medium-sized (0.01 to 0.1%). As an off-target read in a library built for alpha chains, this beta chain has a frequency of little significance. The genes are TRBV7-3 and TRBJ2-1; D call uncertain. The CDR3 is made up of 16 amino acids. Germline values: CDR1 SGHTA, CDR2 FQGTGA. The V gene lost 0 bases and the J gene lost 8 bases, with 17 bases spanning the gap. CDR3 amino acids: CASSLTSGALSDEQFF. Here the CDR3 DNA reads TGTGCCAGCAGCTTAACTTCGGGTGCCCTATCGGATGAGCAGTTCTTC.

This clonotype was seen ten or more times. A library made for alpha chains picked up this beta chain off target, so its size means little. The chain uses TRBV27 and TRBJ1-2, with a tentative D call TRBD1 (5 bases). Germline V gene sequence: CDR1 MNHEY, CDR2 SMNVEV (reference sequence). This CDR3 spans 14 amino acids. Trimming removed 5 bases from V and 0 bases from J, with 10 bases in between. The CDR3 sequence is CASSPQGTNYGYTF. CDR3 sequence (DNA): TGTGCCAGCAGTCCTCAGGGAACTAACTATGGCTACACCTTC.

By sample share, this clonotype is medium-sized. Because this beta chain is a stray read in a library intended to capture alpha chains, its abundance should not be given much weight. This chain connects TRBV7-3 to TRBJ2-3, with D possibly TRBD1 on 5 matching bases. Germline CDR1 SGHTA, CDR2 FQGTGA. V lost 1 base to trimming and J lost 7 bases, with 9 bases between them. This CDR3 spans 13 amino acids. CDR3 sequence reads: CASSLRGLNTQYF. DNA for the CDR3: TGTGCCAGCAGCTTAAGGGGCTTGAATACGCAGTATTTT.

By share, this clonotype ranks as medium-sized. This beta chain is an unintended read in a library built for alpha chains; its size means little. The rearrangement links TRBV11-2 to TRBJ2-1, with D possibly being TRBD1 (6 bases). The CDR3 consists of 15 residues. Trimming pared 5 bases from V and 2 bases from J, leaving 13 bases between. The germline gives CDR1 SGHAT, CDR2 FQNNGV. Written as DNA, the CDR3 is TGTGCCAGCAGCGGAGGACAGCTAACCTACAATGAGCAGTTCTTC. It codes for CASSGGQLTYNEQFF.

This clonotype was found many times. The library was prepared for alpha chains; this beta chain is a stray read, so its frequency means little. This chain joins TRBV6-5 and TRBJ2-6; TRBD1 aligns across 8 bases. V shed 2 bases, J shed 2 bases, and the junction held 8 bases outside the gene matches. Germline V lookup: CDR1 MNHEY, CDR2 SVGAGI. The CDR3 runs 18 residues. DNA of the CDR3: TGTGCCAGCAGTTACGGCCGACAGGGGAGAGCTGGGGCCAACGTCCTGACTTTC. Translating it yields CASSYGRQGRAGANVLTF.

This clonotype was recorded at least ten times. For a library built for alpha chains, this beta chain is a stray read; little rests on its size. CDR3 coding DNA: TGCGCCAGCAGCCCCCCTTTAAACACTGAAGCTTTCTTT. Translating it yields CASSPPLNTEAFF. The rearrangement links TRBV5-1 to TRBJ1-1; no definite D call. CDR1 and CDR2 (germline): SGHRS, YFSETQ. V lost 4 bases and J 2 bases, leaving 9 bases between the germline ends. The CDR3 loop spans 13 amino acids. The full variable domain, with the rest looked up from reference TRBV5-1 and TRBJ1-1, is KAGVTQTPRYLIKTRGQQVTLSCSPISGHRSVSWYQQTPGQGLQFLFEYFSETQRNKGNFPGRFSGRQFSNSRSEMNVSTLELGDSALYLCASSPPLNTEAFFGQGTRLTVV.

Judged by abundance, this clonotype is medium-sized. Since the library was made to target alpha chains, this beta chain is a stray read and its abundance is not meaningful. J is TRBJ2-7 and V is TRBV7-8; tentative D call: TRBD2 (5 bases). V was shortened by 3 bases and J by 2 bases, with 11 bases between the two germline ends. CDR3 length: 14 residues. Looked up from germline, CDR1 is SGHVS and CDR2 is FQNEAQ. Here the CDR3 reads CASSFNGDTYEQYF. CDR3 nucleotide sequence: TGTGCCAGCAGCTTTAACGGGGATACCTACGAGCAGTACTTC.

A remark on this clonotype: Being off target in a library aimed at alpha chains, this beta chain has a size of little meaning. The V call is TRBV2, the J call TRBJ1-6; 10 nucleotides line up with TRBD1. Germline-derived CDR1 and CDR2 are SNHLY and FYNNEI. This CDR3 is 13 amino acids long. V lost 5 bases to trimming and J lost 10 bases; unmatched junction nucleotides: 2. The CDR3 region has the DNA TGTGCCAGCAGTCGGGACAGGGGATCACCCCTCCACTTT. Its translation: CASSRDRGSPLHF.

This clonotype ranks as medium-sized. As an off-target read in a library built for alpha chains, this beta chain has a frequency of little significance. V is TRBV5-1 and J is TRBJ2-3; the match to TRBD2 covers 9 bases. The CDR3 spans 16 residues. Trimming cost V 1 base and J 5 bases; bases outside gene matches: 8. Germline CDR1 and CDR2: SGHRS and YFSETQ. The CDR3 reads CASSLLGGRAGDTQYF. The DNA of the CDR3 is TGCGCCAGCAGCTTGCTCGGCGGGAGGGCTGGAGATACGCAGTATTTT.

There are many counts of this clonotype. Since the library was made to target alpha chains, this beta chain is a stray read and its abundance is not meaningful. The rearrangement links TRBV20-1 to TRBJ1-1; D may be TRBD1 (5 bases). Germline CDR1 DFQATT, CDR2 SNEGSKA (reference sequence). Deletions cut 1 base from V and 5 bases from J, with 14 bases between. The CDR3 has 14 amino acids. The CDR3 sequence: CSARVDSVFTEAFF. For the CDR3, the DNA is TGCAGTGCTAGAGTCGACAGTGTTTTTACTGAAGCTTTCTTT.

In this sample, this clonotype is large. The library was designed around alpha chains, so this beta chain is a stray read whose abundance carries little weight. This chain's CDR3 is CASSLTQGSYNEQFF. The CDR3 DNA follows: TGTGCCAGCAGCTTAACGCAGGGGTCCTACAATGAGCAGTTCTTC. The chain employs TRBV7-3 and TRBJ2-1, with D maybe TRBD1 (6 bases). This CDR3 has 15 residues. The V end lost 0 bases, the J end lost 1 base, and 7 bases lay between the germline ends. Germline CDR1 reads SGHTA; CDR2 reads FQGTGA.

As concerns this clonotype: This beta chain is off target for a library built for alpha chains, so its abundance means little. The chain has TRBV19 and TRBJ2-7; a weak D match, TRBD1 (5 bases). Germline V CDR1 and CDR2: LNHDA, SQIVND (reference sequence). Trimming left V 6 bases short and J 3 bases short, with 21 bases between. The CDR3 is 16 residues long. CDR3 protein: CASSPQDKTLGYEQYF. Here the CDR3 DNA reads TGTGCCAGTAGCCCCCAGGACAAGACCCTAGGCTACGAGCAGTACTTC.

This clonotype was found many times. With the library built for alpha chains, this beta chain is off target and its frequency is not meaningful. DNA for the CDR3: TGTGCCAGCAGCTTAGGGAGGACGGCTAACTATGGCTACACCTTC. It is translated as CASSLGRTANYGYTF. V gene TRBV7-8 combines with J gene TRBJ1-2; no definite D call. V lost 1 base, J lost 0 bases, and 9 bases lay in between. The CDR3 totals 15 residues. The germline V gene encodes CDR1 SGHVS and CDR2 FQNEAQ.

As concerns this clonotype: Because the library targeted alpha chains, this beta chain is an off-target read whose size means little. V gene TRBV12-3 or TRBV12-4 combines with J gene TRBJ2-7; TRBD2 matches 8 bases. The CDR3 spans 14 residues. J was trimmed by 6 bases and V by 4 bases; bases with no gene match: 8. The chain's CDR3 is CASSWASGYAEQYF. The CDR3 DNA reads as TGTGCCAGCAGTTGGGCTAGCGGGTATGCCGAGCAGTACTTC.

This clonotype was observed many times. Because this beta chain is a stray read in a library intended to capture alpha chains, its abundance should not be given much weight. The genes are TRBV10-3 and TRBJ2-3; the D gene could be TRBD1 or TRBD2 (5 bases each). CDR3 size: 15 residues. Germline CDR1 is ENHRY and CDR2 is SYGVKD. V was trimmed by 8 bases and J by 3 bases, leaving 18 bases between them. The CDR3 coding sequence is TGTGCCATCGCTTTGGGGGACCTAGGTACAGATACGCAGTATTTT. It specifies CAIALGDLGTDTQYF.

Concerning this clonotype itself: This beta chain slipped into a library made for alpha chains as a stray read, so its size is not meaningful. This rearrangement joins TRBV21-1 to TRBJ2-7; the D segment call TRBD1 is taken from the table without a DNA check. TRBV21-1 is shown as a pseudogene. The CDR3 consists of 17 residues. CDR3 region: CASSKRCLGRVIYEQYF. CDR3 sequence (DNA): TGTGCCAGCAGCAAAAGGTGCCTGGGGCGAGTCATATACGAGCAGTACTTC.